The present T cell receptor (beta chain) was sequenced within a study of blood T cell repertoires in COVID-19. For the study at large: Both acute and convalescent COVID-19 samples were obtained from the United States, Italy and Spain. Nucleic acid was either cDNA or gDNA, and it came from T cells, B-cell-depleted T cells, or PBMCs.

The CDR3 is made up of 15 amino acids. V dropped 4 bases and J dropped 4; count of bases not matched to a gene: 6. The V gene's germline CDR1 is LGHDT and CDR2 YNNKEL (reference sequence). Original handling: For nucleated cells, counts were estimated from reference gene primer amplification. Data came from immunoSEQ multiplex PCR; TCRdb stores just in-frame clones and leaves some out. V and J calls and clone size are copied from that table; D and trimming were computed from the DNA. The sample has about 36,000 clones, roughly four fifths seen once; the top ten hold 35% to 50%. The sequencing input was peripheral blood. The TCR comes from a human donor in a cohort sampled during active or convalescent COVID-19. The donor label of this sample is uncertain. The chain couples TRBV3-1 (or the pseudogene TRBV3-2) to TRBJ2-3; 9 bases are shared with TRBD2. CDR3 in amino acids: CASSLLAGKADTQYF. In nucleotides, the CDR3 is TGTGCCAGCAGCCTCCTAGCGGGAAAGGCAGATACGCAGTATTTT.